This T cell receptor (beta chain) was documented in a study of cytotoxic CD8 clonotypes in ibrutinib-treated CLL. In this sample, this clone turned up a few times. The repertoire was sequenced with immunoSEQ multiplex PCR; TCRdb's copy has only in-frame clones and lacks some. The table lists about 130,000 clones, 75% to 80% of them singletons. PBMCs were cryopreserved, and approximately 1.8 micrograms of genomic DNA from them went into TCR beta libraries. The sequence was obtained from a human donor with chronic lymphocytic leukemia. The sample was PBMCs, taken after 24 months of ibrutinib treatment.

The CDR3 DNA follows: TGTGCCAGTAGTGGAACAGGAGGGGGTCAGCCCCAGCATTTT. Its translation: CASSGTGGGQPQHF. The rearrangement joins TRBV19 to TRBJ1-5; TRBD1 might be the D (6 bases). The CDR3 spans 14 residues. Germline CDR1 and CDR2: LNHDA and SQIVND (reference sequence). V was clipped by 5 bases and J by 6 bases, with 14 bases between them. Full variable domain (missing parts from reference TRBV19 and TRBJ1-5): DGGITQSPKYLFRKEGQNVTLSCEQNLNHDAMYWYRQDPGQGLRLIYYSQIVNDFQKGDIAEGYSVSREKKESFPLTVTSAQKNPTAFYLCASSGTGGGQPQHFGDGTRLSIL.